This T cell receptor (beta chain) was captured in a study of blood T cell repertoires in COVID-19. Background on the study: Material from acute and convalescent COVID-19 was sourced from the United States, Italy and Spain. PBMCs, B-cell-depleted T cells, or T cells provided the cDNA or gDNA that made up the material.

Note on this clone: The sample carries other DNA sequences with the same CDR3.

The CDR3 spans 15 residues. Per the germline V gene, CDR1 is SGHRS and CDR2 is YFSETQ. J gave up 1 base and V 2 bases, and 4 bases lay outside the gene matches. Original processing notes: The authors estimated nucleated cell counts from reference gene primer amplification. Only in-frame clones appear in the TCRdb table, and some are missing; sequencing was by immunoSEQ multiplex PCR. V and J calls and clone size are those listed in that table; D and trimming were worked out from the DNA. The sample carries about 100,000 clones, around four fifths recorded once. The sequence was obtained from a human donor in a cohort sampled during active COVID-19. J is TRBJ2-3 and V is TRBV5-1; TRBD1 agrees at 7 bases. Specimen: peripheral blood. The CDR3 DNA is TGCGCCAGCAGCTTCGGGGACAGAGGCACAGATACGCAGTATTTT. This codes for CASSFGDRGTDTQYF.